This T cell receptor beta chain was found in a study of blood T cells in healthy people across ages. The study's findings and limits: Across samples, TCR beta diversity tracked strongly with naive T cell percentage.

Concerning this clonotype itself: What it recognizes is unknown.

The ends were cut back, 5 bases at V and 1 base at J, with 18 bases in the middle. Germline CDR1 SGHTA, CDR2 FQGTGA. The CDR3 sequence is 16 residues long. The second PCR ran roughly 7 to 12 cycles with a sample-barcoded 5' primer and J-beta primers. Via MiXCR, TCRdb re-called the 5' RACE reads, giving one row per CDR3 protein. The sample records about 680,000 distinct CDR3 sequences, 45% to 50% being singletons. This TCR derives from a woman aged 55-70 years in good health. The sequencing sample was made of blood. The rearrangement joins TRBV7-3 to TRBJ2-7; D is undetermined. Here the CDR3 reads CASSPPRDTSSYEQYF. The DNA of the CDR3 is TGTGCCAGCAGCCCCCCCCGAGACACAAGTTCCTACGAGCAGTACTTC.